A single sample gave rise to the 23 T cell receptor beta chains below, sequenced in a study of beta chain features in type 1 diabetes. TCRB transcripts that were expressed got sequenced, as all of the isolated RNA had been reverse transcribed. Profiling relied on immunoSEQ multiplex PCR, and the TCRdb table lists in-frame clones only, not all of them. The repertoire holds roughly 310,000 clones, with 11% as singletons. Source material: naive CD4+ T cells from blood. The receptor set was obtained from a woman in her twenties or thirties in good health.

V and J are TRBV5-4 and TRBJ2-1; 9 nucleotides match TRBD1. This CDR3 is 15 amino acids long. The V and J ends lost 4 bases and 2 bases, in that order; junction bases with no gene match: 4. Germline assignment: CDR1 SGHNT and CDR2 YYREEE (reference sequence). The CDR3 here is CASSEGQGTYNEQFF. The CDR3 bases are TGTGCCAGCAGCGAAGGACAGGGGACCTACAATGAGCAGTTCTTC.

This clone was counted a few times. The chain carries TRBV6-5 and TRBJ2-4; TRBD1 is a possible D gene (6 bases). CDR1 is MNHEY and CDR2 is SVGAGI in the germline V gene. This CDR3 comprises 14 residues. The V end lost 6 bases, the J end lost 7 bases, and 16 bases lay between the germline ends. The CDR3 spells CASRKAQGKNIQYF. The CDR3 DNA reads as TGTGCCAGCAGAAAGGCACAGGGTAAGAACATTCAGTACTTC.

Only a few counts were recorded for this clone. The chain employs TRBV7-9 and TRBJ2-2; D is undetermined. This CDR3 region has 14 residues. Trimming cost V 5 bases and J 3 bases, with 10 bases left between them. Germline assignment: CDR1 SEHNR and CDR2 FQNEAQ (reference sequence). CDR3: CASSVDTYTGELFF. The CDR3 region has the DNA TGTGCCAGCAGCGTTGACACGTACACCGGGGAGCTGTTTTTT.

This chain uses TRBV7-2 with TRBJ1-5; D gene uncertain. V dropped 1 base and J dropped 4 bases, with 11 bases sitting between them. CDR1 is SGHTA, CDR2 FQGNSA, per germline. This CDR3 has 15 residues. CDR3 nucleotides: TGTGCCAGCAGCTTAGAGGGATTAGCGAATCAGCCCCAGCATTTT. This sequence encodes CASSLEGLANQPQHF.

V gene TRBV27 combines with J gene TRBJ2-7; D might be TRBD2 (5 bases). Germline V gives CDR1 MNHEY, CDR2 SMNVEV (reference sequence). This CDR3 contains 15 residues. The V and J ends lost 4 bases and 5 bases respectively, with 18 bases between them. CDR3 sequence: CASSSLEGLGHEQYF. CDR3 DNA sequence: TGTGCCAGCAGTTCGTTAGAGGGCTTAGGGCACGAGCAGTACTTC.

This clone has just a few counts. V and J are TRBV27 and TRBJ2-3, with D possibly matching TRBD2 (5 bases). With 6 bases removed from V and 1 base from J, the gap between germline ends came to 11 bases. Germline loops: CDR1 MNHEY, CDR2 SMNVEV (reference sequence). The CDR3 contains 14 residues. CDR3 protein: CASRLVGGTDTQYF. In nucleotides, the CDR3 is TGTGCCAGCAGACTAGTCGGGGGCACAGATACGCAGTATTTT.

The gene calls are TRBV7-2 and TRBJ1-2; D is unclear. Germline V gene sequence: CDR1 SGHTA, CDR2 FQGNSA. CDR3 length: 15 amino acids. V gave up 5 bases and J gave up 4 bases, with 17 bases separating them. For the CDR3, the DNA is TGTGCCAGCAGCCTTCGGGAAGGGTCACCCTATGGCTACACCTTC. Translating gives CASSLREGSPYGYTF. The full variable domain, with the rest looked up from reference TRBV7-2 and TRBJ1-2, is GAGVSQSPSNKVTEKGKDVELRCDPISGHTALYWYRQSLGQGLEFLIYFQGNSAPDKSGLPSDRFSAERTGGSVSTLTIQRTQQEDSAVYLCASSLREGSPYGYTFGSGTRLTVV.

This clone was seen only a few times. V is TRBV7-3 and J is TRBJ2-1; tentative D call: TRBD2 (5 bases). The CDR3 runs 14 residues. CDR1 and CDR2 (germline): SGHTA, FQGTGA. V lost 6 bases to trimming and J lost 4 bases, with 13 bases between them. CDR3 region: CASSSGRAYNEQFF. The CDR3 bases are TGTGCCAGCAGTTCCGGGCGGGCGTACAATGAGCAGTTCTTC.

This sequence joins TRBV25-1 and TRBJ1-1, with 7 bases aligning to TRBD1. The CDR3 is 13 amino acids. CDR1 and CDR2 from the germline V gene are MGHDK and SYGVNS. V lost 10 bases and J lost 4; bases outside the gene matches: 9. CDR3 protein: CATTTGTSTEAFF. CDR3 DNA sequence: TGTGCCACCACGACAGGGACGAGCACTGAAGCTTTCTTT.

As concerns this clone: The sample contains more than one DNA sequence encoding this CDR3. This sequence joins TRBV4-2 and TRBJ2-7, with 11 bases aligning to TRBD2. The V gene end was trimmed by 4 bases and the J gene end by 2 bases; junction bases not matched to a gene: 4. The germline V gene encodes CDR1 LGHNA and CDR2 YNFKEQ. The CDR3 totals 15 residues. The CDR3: CASSRGTSGTYEQYF. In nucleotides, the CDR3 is TGTGCCAGCAGCCGCGGGACTAGCGGTACCTACGAGCAGTACTTC.

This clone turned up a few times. The CDR3 DNA follows: TGTGCCAGCAGCTTAGAAACAGGCACAGATACGCAGTATTTT. Protein sequence: CASSLETGTDTQYF. The chain joins TRBV7-2 to TRBJ2-3; D is unclear. CDR3 length equals 14 residues. Germline lookup yields CDR1 SGHTA and CDR2 FQGNSA. V was trimmed by 1 base and J by 1 base, leaving 6 bases between them.

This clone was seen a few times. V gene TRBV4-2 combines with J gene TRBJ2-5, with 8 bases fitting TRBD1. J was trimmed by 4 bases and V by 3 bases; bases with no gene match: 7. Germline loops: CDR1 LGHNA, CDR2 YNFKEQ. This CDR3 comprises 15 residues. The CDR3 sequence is CASSQATGGVETQYF. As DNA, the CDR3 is TGTGCCAGCAGCCAGGCCACAGGGGGTGTAGAGACCCAGTACTTC.

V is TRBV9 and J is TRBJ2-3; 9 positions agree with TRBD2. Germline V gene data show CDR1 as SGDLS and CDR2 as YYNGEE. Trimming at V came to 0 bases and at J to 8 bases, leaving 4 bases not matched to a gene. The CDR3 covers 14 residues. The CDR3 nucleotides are TGTGCCAGCAGCGTAGGGCGGGAGGGCCGTACGCAGTATTTT. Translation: CASSVGREGRTQYF.

The CDR3 protein is CASSLALHSGANVLTF. CDR3 DNA sequence: TGTGCCAGCAGCTTAGCACTCCACTCTGGGGCCAACGTCCTGACTTTC. The V gene is TRBV7-2, the J gene TRBJ2-6; D unresolved. Trimming cost V 0 bases and J 0 bases, with 6 bases left between them. The CDR3 is made up of 16 amino acids. Germline values: CDR1 SGHTA, CDR2 FQGNSA.

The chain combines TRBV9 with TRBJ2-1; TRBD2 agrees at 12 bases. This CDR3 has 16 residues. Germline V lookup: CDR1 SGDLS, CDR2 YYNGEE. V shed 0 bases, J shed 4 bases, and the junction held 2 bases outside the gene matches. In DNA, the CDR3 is TGTGCCAGCAGCGTAGGACTAGCGGGAGAGTACAATGAGCAGTTCTTC. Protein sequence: CASSVGLAGEYNEQFF. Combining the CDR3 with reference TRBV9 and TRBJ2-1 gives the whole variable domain DSGVTQTPKHLITATGQRVTLRCSPRSGDLSVYWYQQSLDQGLQFLIQYYNGEERAKGNILERFSAQQFPDLHSELNLSSLELGDSALYFCASSVGLAGEYNEQFFGPGTRLTVL.

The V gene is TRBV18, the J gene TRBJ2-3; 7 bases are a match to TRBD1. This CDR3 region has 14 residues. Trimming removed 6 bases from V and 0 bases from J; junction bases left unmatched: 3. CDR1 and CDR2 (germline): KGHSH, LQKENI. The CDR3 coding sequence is TGTGCCAGCTCGACAGGGTCCAGCACAGATACGCAGTATTTT. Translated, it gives CASSTGSSTDTQYF.

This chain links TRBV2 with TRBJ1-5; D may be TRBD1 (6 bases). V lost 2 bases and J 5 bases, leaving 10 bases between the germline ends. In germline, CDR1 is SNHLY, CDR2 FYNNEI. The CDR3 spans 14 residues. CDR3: CASSEQTGDQPQHF. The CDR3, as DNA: TGTGCCAGCAGTGAACAGACAGGAGATCAGCCCCAGCATTTT.

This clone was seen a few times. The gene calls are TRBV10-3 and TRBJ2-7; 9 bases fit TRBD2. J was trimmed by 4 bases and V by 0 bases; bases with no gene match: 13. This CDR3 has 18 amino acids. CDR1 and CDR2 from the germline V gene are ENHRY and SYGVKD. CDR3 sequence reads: CAISESSGAGGRRYEQYF. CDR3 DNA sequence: TGTGCCATCAGTGAGTCGAGTGGGGCGGGAGGGAGAAGATACGAGCAGTACTTC.

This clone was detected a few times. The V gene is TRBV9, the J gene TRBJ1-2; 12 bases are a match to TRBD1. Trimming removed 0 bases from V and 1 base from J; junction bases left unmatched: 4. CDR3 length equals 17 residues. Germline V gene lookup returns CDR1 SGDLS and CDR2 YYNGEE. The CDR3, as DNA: TGTGCCAGCAGCGTAGCGGGACAGGGGGCTTTTAACTATGGCTACACCTTC. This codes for CASSVAGQGAFNYGYTF.

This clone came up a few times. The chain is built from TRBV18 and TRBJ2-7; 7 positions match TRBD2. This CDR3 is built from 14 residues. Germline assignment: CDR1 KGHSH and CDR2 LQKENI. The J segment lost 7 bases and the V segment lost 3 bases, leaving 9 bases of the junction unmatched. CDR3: CASSPSREKGEQYF. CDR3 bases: TGTGCCAGCTCACCCTCGCGGGAGAAGGGTGAGCAGTACTTC.

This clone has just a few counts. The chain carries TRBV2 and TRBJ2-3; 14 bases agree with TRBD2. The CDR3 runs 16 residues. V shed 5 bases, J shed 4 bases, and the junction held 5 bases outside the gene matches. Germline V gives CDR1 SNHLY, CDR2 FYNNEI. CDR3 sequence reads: CASSSQTSGRADTQYF. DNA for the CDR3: TGTGCCAGCAGTTCCCAGACTAGCGGGAGGGCAGATACGCAGTATTTT.

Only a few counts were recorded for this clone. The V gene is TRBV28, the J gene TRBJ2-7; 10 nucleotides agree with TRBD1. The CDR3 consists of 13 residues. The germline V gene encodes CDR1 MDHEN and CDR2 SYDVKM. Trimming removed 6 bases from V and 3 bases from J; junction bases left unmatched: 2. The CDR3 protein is CASRGQGRYEQYF. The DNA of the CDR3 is TGTGCCAGCAGGGGACAGGGGCGCTACGAGCAGTACTTC.

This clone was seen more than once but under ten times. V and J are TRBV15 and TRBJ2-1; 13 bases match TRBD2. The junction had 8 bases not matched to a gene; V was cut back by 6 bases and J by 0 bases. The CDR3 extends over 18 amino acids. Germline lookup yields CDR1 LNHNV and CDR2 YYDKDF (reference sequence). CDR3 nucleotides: TGTGCCACCAGAAGGTTGGGACTAGCGGGAATCTCCTACAATGAGCAGTTCTTC. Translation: CATRRLGLAGISYNEQFF.